Following are 20 T cell receptor beta chains from one sample sequenced in a study of blood T cell repertoires in COVID-19. Repertoires were generated with immunoSEQ multiplex PCR, while TCRdb's copy carries only in-frame clones and drops some. The table lists tens of thousands of clones, over 80% of them singletons. The sample consisted of peripheral blood. Source of these receptors: a woman at least 80 years old with acute or convalescent COVID-19.

The chain couples TRBV19 to TRBJ1-1, with D unresolved. CDR3 size: 14 residues. The V end was cut by 3 bases, the J end by 1 base, with 9 bases between. CDR1 is LNHDA, CDR2 SQIVND, per germline (reference sequence). The CDR3 reads CASSIASPNTEAFF. The CDR3 DNA reads TGTGCCAGTAGTATCGCGAGCCCGAACACTGAAGCTTTCTTT.

The chain couples TRBV29-1 to TRBJ1-3; weak D call: TRBD1 (6 bases). CDR1 SQVTM and CDR2 ANQGSEA come from the germline V gene. The V end was cut by 1 base, the J end by 4 bases, with 8 bases between. The CDR3 loop spans 13 amino acids. CDR3 nucleotides: TGCAGCGTTGAAGTGACAGGCGGAAACACCATATATTTT. Translation: CSVEVTGGNTIYF.

The rearrangement links TRBV27 to TRBJ2-2; 10 nucleotides line up with TRBD2. There are 16 residues in the CDR3. Germline CDR1 reads MNHEY; CDR2 reads SMNVEV (reference sequence). The V and J ends lost 2 bases and 5 bases, in that order; junction bases with no gene match: 5. The CDR3 loop reads CASSLVSGRVTGELFF. For the CDR3, the DNA is TGTGCCAGCAGTTTAGTCAGCGGGAGGGTTACCGGGGAGCTGTTTTTT.

The rearrangement links TRBV6-4 to TRBJ1-1, with 12 bases lining up with TRBD1. CDR3 length: 14 residues. Trimming removed 6 bases from V and 6 bases from J; junction bases left unmatched: 5. Per the germline V gene, CDR1 is MRHNA and CDR2 is SNTAGT. The CDR3 loop reads CASRRGQGASEAFF. The CDR3, as DNA: TGTGCCAGCAGGCGGGGACAGGGGGCATCTGAAGCTTTCTTT.

The rearrangement uses TRBV6-2 or TRBV6-3 and TRBJ2-7; no clear D. Germline V gene data show CDR1 as MNHEY and CDR2 as SVGEGT. Trimming shortened V by 6 bases and J by 2 bases, and 17 bases separated the two germline ends. The CDR3 consists of 15 residues. The CDR3: CASSSTLLTPYEQYF. DNA of the CDR3: TGTGCCAGCAGCTCTACTCTACTAACCCCCTACGAGCAGTACTTC.

The chain uses TRBV18 and TRBJ2-7; a weak D match, TRBD2 (5 bases). Germline V gene data show CDR1 as KGHSH and CDR2 as LQKENI. The V end was cut by 4 bases, the J end by 3 bases, with 10 bases between. CDR3 length equals 13 residues. CDR3 coding DNA: TGTGCCAGCTCACGGACCGGACTCTACGAGCAGTACTTC. Protein: CASSRTGLYEQYF.

The chain carries TRBV5-4 and TRBJ2-1; perhaps TRBD2 as D (5 bases). The V end lost 2 bases, the J end lost 6 bases, and 15 bases lay between the germline ends. CDR3 length equals 15 residues. Germline CDR1 and CDR2: SGHNT and YYREEE (reference sequence). This CDR3 is CASSFGSAKGNEQFF. The DNA of the CDR3 is TGTGCCAGCAGCTTCGGTAGCGCAAAGGGCAATGAGCAGTTCTTC. Combining the CDR3 with reference TRBV5-4 and TRBJ2-1 gives the whole variable domain ETGVTQSPTHLIKTRGQQVTLRCSSQSGHNTVSWYQQALGQGPQFIFQYYREEENGRGNFPPRFSGLQFPNYSSELNVNALELDDSALYLCASSFGSAKGNEQFFGPGTRLTVL.

The CDR3 region is CASSWTSGRREQYF. The CDR3 bases are TGTGCCAGCAGCTGGACTAGCGGGAGGAGAGAGCAGTACTTC. The chain couples TRBV6-5 to TRBJ2-7, with 14 bases aligning to TRBD2. V gave up 6 bases and J gave up 7 bases; unmatched junction bases: 5. The germline V gene has CDR1 MNHEY and CDR2 SVGAGI. The CDR3 spans 14 residues.

V is TRBV6-5 and J is TRBJ2-3, with a tentative D call TRBD2 (6 bases). CDR1 MNHEY and CDR2 SVGAGI come from the germline V gene. The CDR3 sequence is 13 residues long. The V and J ends lost 10 bases and 7 bases respectively, with 18 bases between them. CDR3: CATGTSGIYTQYF. DNA of the CDR3: TGTGCCACCGGGACTTCGGGGATATATACGCAGTATTTT.

This clone occurred once. The gene calls are TRBV12-5 and TRBJ2-7; maybe TRBD1 (5 bases). Trimming shortened V by 0 bases and J by 3 bases, and 9 bases separated the two germline ends. Germline loops: CDR1 LGHNT, CDR2 FRNRAP. CDR3 length: 14 residues. The CDR3 loop is CASGLVPGIYEQYF. The CDR3 coding sequence is TGTGCTAGTGGTTTGGTACCAGGGATCTACGAGCAGTACTTC.

The genes are TRBV4-2 and TRBJ2-1; TRBD2 matches at 7 bases. Per germline, CDR1 LGHNA and CDR2 YNFKEQ. This CDR3 contains 14 residues. The V segment lost 6 bases and the J segment 4 bases; nucleotides outside the gene matches: 6. The CDR3 DNA reads TGTGCCAGCAGTACACAAGCGGGGTACAATGAGCAGTTCTTC. Residues: CASSTQAGYNEQFF.

The chain uses TRBV7-9 and TRBJ1-4; no firm D call. CDR3 length: 12 residues. The V end lost 5 bases, the J end lost 7 bases, and 8 bases lay between the germline ends. Germline values: CDR1 SEHNR, CDR2 FQNEAQ (reference sequence). The CDR3 bases are TGTGCCAGCAGCATCCCGGGTGAAAAACTGTTTTTT. Its protein product is CASSIPGEKLFF. The full variable domain, its missing parts supplied by reference TRBV7-9 and TRBJ1-4, is DTGVSQNPRHKITKRGQNVTFRCDPISEHNRLYWYRQTLGQGPEFLTYFQNEAQLEKSRLLSDRFSAERPKGSFSTLEIQRTEQGDSAMYLCASSIPGEKLFFGSGTQLSVL.

The genes are TRBV10-2 and TRBJ1-4; no reliable D call. Germline values: CDR1 WSHSY, CDR2 SAAADI. The V and J ends lost 2 bases and 8 bases respectively, with 6 bases between them. The CDR3 consists of 12 residues. For the CDR3, the DNA is TGCGCCAGCAGTGAGCCGGGGGAAAAACTGTTTTTT. It is translated as CASSEPGEKLFF.

The gene calls are TRBV7-2 and TRBJ1-5; D is ambiguous. V was pared by 2 bases and J by 4 bases, with 9 bases between. In germline, CDR1 is SGHTA, CDR2 FQGNSA. This CDR3 has 14 residues. CDR3 sequence: CASSLWGVNQPQHF. CDR3 DNA: TGTGCCAGCAGCTTATGGGGAGTGAATCAGCCCCAGCATTTT.

The chain employs TRBV10-3 and TRBJ2-3; 10 bases are a match to TRBD2. J was trimmed by 1 base and V by 6 bases; bases with no gene match: 7. The CDR3 has 16 amino acids. CDR1 and CDR2 (germline): ENHRY, SYGVKD. CDR3 sequence: CAIRRAGTSGTDTQYF. In DNA form, the CDR3 reads TGTGCCATCAGGCGGGCGGGGACTAGCGGCACAGATACGCAGTATTTT.

This chain uses TRBV14 with TRBJ2-7; 9 bases match TRBD2. Losses at the gene ends were 1 base for V and 0 bases for J; bases not matched to a gene: 7. CDR1 and CDR2 (germline): SGHDN, FVKESK. The CDR3 extends over 17 amino acids. Here the CDR3 reads CASSQVTSGRLSYEQYF. The CDR3 coding sequence is TGTGCCAGCAGCCAAGTTACGAGCGGGAGGCTCTCCTACGAGCAGTACTTC. Full variable domain (outside the CDR3, taken from reference TRBV14 and TRBJ2-7): EAGVTQFPSHSVIEKGQTVTLRCDPISGHDNLYWYRRVMGKEIKFLLHFVKESKQDESGMPNNRFLAERTGGTYSTLKVQPAELEDSGVYFCASSQVTSGRLSYEQYFGPGTRLTVT.

V is TRBV7-9 and J is TRBJ1-2; D not certain. Germline-derived CDR1 and CDR2 are SEHNR and FQNEAQ (reference sequence). CDR3 length equals 14 residues. Between the trimmed V and J ends, which lost 1 base and 3 bases, there was a span of 9 bases. The CDR3 DNA reads TGTGCCAGCAGCTTAGTAGCAGTCTACTATGGCTACACCTTC. This gives the protein CASSLVAVYYGYTF.

This clone was detected a few times. The V call is TRBV10-3, the J call TRBJ1-5; no firm D call. CDR1 and CDR2 (germline): ENHRY, SYGVKD. CDR3 size: 16 residues. The V gene lost 0 bases and the J gene lost 6 bases, with 15 bases spanning the gap. CDR3 loop: CAISESGGSGSQPQHF. In nucleotides, the CDR3 is TGTGCCATCAGTGAGTCTGGAGGGTCAGGCTCTCAGCCCCAGCATTTT.

V gene TRBV12-3 or TRBV12-4 combines with J gene TRBJ2-3; tentatively, D is TRBD2 (6 bases). CDR3 size: 13 residues. Trimming cost V 6 bases and J 3 bases, with 10 bases left between them. CDR3 loop: CASSVGGTDTQYF. CDR3 in DNA: TGTGCCAGCAGCGTTGGGGGGACAGATACGCAGTATTTT.

The chain uses TRBV27 and TRBJ1-1; possible D gene TRBD1, 5 bases. With 5 bases removed from V and 1 base from J, the gap between germline ends came to 17 bases. CDR1 MNHEY and CDR2 SMNVEV come from the germline V gene (reference sequence). The CDR3 has 16 residues. The CDR3 DNA follows: TGTGCCAGCAGTCAAAGACCAGGGACTGGGAACACTGAAGCTTTCTTT. Its translation: CASSQRPGTGNTEAFF.